The next 24 T cell receptor beta chains were all read from a single sample in a study of vaccination and CD4 T cells after COVID-19. Treatment indicated: roughly ten-day PBMC culture with coronavirus spike peptide pools or control peptides (ViraFEST assay). Cultured CD4+ T cells had their DNA profiled by the Oncomine TCR Beta short-read assay. TCRdb analysed the PCR reads with MiXCR anew, one entry per CDR3 protein. In the table there are around 20,000 distinct CDR3 sequences, over 50% of which are singletons. Their antigens remain unidentified. The sample was CD4+ T cells from blood, cultured in vitro, taken before SARS-CoV-2 vaccination. Receptors originate from a human donor who had recovered from COVID-19.

This clonotype was counted a few times. J is TRBJ2-5 and V is TRBV20-1; 13 bases agree with TRBD2. CDR3 size: 16 residues. Germline V gives CDR1 DFQATT, CDR2 SNEGSKA (reference sequence). The junction had 12 bases not matched to a gene; V was cut back by 6 bases and J by 5 bases. CDR3 coding DNA: TGCAGTGCCGGTCCGGGACTAGCGGGATATGGTGAGACCCAGTACTTC. Amino acid sequence: CSAGPGLAGYGETQYF.

The chain has TRBV28 and TRBJ1-1, with D uncertain. The V gene lost 6 bases and the J gene lost 0 bases, with 8 bases spanning the gap. Germline V gene sequence: CDR1 MDHEN, CDR2 SYDVKM. The CDR3 extends over 13 amino acids. The CDR3 coding sequence is TGTGCCAGCAGGGGAGCAGTGAACACTGAAGCTTTCTTT. This gives the protein CASRGAVNTEAFF.

This clonotype was found a few times. The chain recombines TRBV19 with TRBJ2-1, with 7 bases lining up with TRBD2. The germline CDR1 and CDR2 sequences are LNHDA and SQIVND (reference sequence). The CDR3 covers 16 residues. V trimming: 0 bases; J trimming: 3 bases; junction bases outside the gene matches: 5. CDR3 sequence (DNA): TGTGCCAGTAGTATAGATGTAAGGGAGGGCTACAATGAGCAGTTCTTC. Its translation is CASSIDVREGYNEQFF.

This rearrangement joins TRBV7-2 to TRBJ2-7; a possible D gene is TRBD1 (6 bases). CDR1 is SGHTA, CDR2 FQGNSA, per germline. V lost 6 bases and J 6 bases, leaving 18 bases between the germline ends. CDR3 length equals 14 residues. CDR3 coding DNA: TGTGCCAGCAGAAAGCCGGGACAAAACCCCGAGCAGTACTTC. This codes for CASRKPGQNPEQYF.

The gene calls are TRBV5-5 and TRBJ2-5, with TRBD2 as a possible D gene (5 bases). The ends were cut back, 4 bases at V and 5 bases at J, with 24 bases in the middle. Germline V gene sequence: CDR1 SGHKS, CDR2 YYEKEE (reference sequence). The CDR3 length is 17 residues. CDR3 sequence: CASSRNVGELSFETQYF. CDR3 DNA: TGTGCCAGCAGCAGGAACGTGGGAGAATTGAGTTTTGAGACCCAGTACTTC.

V and J are TRBV19 and TRBJ2-5, with 8 bases that match TRBD2. Germline assignment: CDR1 LNHDA and CDR2 SQIVND (reference sequence). V lost 6 bases, J lost 9 bases, and 9 bases stayed unmatched. There are 13 residues in the CDR3. The CDR3 loop is CASSRLAGRAQYF. In DNA, the CDR3 is TGTGCCAGTAGCAGACTAGCCGGGAGGGCCCAGTACTTC. Variable domain in full (rest from reference TRBV19 and TRBJ2-5): DGGITQSPKYLFRKEGQNVTLSCEQNLNHDAMYWYRQDPGQGLRLIYYSQIVNDFQKGDIAEGYSVSREKKESFPLTVTSAQKNPTAFYLCASSRLAGRAQYFGPGTRLLVL.

This rearrangement joins TRBV6-1 to TRBJ1-2, with D possibly matching TRBD1 (6 bases). Trimming left V 2 bases short and J 8 bases short, with 12 bases between. Germline V gene sequence: CDR1 MNHNS, CDR2 SASEGT. This CDR3 has 13 residues. The CDR3 sequence: CASSELGGRGYTF. CDR3 coding DNA: TGTGCCAGCAGTGAACTTGGGGGGCGAGGCTACACCTTC.

The CDR3, as DNA: TGTGCCAGCAGCTTAGGGGGTTGGGCGGGGCACACAGATACGCAGTATTTT. Translation: CASSLGGWAGHTDTQYF. V usage is TRBV7-2 and J usage is TRBJ2-3; D may be TRBD2 (6 bases). The ends were cut back, 1 base at V and 2 bases at J, with 16 bases in the middle. In germline, CDR1 is SGHTA, CDR2 FQGNSA. This CDR3 has 17 residues.

This sequence joins TRBV20-1 and TRBJ2-4; the match to TRBD2 covers 14 bases. Germline V gives CDR1 DFQATT, CDR2 SNEGSKA (reference sequence). CDR3 length: 12 amino acids. J lost 13 bases, V lost 6 bases, and 5 bases had no gene match. In nucleotides, the CDR3 is TGCAGTGCAACCGGGACTAGCGGGAGCCAGTACTTC. Its protein product is CSATGTSGSQYF.

This chain links TRBV5-4 with TRBJ1-1, with 7 bases aligning to TRBD1. Trimming at V came to 1 base and at J to 7 bases, leaving 7 bases not matched to a gene. The CDR3 contains 14 residues. Germline V CDR1 and CDR2: SGHNT, YYREEE (reference sequence). The CDR3 nucleotides are TGTGCCAGCAGCTTGTCGACAGGGTATGGTGAAGCTTTCTTT. This codes for CASSLSTGYGEAFF.

The chain carries TRBV28 and TRBJ1-3; TRBD1 aligns across 7 bases. The germline gives CDR1 MDHEN, CDR2 SYDVKM. The CDR3 is 14 residues long. V was clipped by 3 bases and J by 2 bases; unmatched bases: 1. CDR3: CASSLGTAGNTIYF. The CDR3 nucleotides read TGTGCCAGCAGTTTGGGGACAGCTGGAAACACCATATATTTT.

This clonotype was seen more than once but under ten times. V and J are TRBV5-1 and TRBJ2-1; D not resolved. The CDR3 is 16 residues long. Germline CDR1 reads SGHRS; CDR2 reads YFSETQ. V dropped 4 bases and J dropped 0 bases, with 14 bases sitting between them. The CDR3 region has the DNA TGCGCCAGCAGCCCGGCCCCTTCATCCTCCTACAATGAGCAGTTCTTC. Residues: CASSPAPSSSYNEQFF.

The chain has TRBV28 and TRBJ1-2; D call uncertain. Trimming pared 7 bases from V and 4 bases from J, leaving 10 bases between. The CDR3 runs to 12 residues. Germline V gives CDR1 MDHEN, CDR2 SYDVKM. The CDR3 protein is CASNSGLYGYTF. CDR3 DNA sequence: TGTGCCAGCAACTCAGGCCTCTATGGCTACACCTTC.

This clonotype has a handful of counts. The V gene is TRBV7-2, the J gene TRBJ2-5; no reliable D call. The CDR3 covers 14 residues. The germline V gene has CDR1 SGHTA and CDR2 FQGNSA. V lost 2 bases to trimming and J lost 0 bases, with 7 bases between them. The CDR3 sequence is CASSLSENQETQYF. The DNA of the CDR3 is TGTGCCAGCAGCTTATCGGAGAACCAAGAGACCCAGTACTTC.

V usage is TRBV18 and J usage is TRBJ1-5; perhaps TRBD1 as D (6 bases). The V end was cut by 3 bases, the J end by 0 bases, with 12 bases between. The CDR3 extends over 16 amino acids. The germline CDR1 and CDR2 sequences are KGHSH and LQKENI. The CDR3 protein is CASSPTGGLSNQPQHF. The CDR3 DNA sequence: TGTGCCAGCTCACCTACGGGGGGCCTTAGCAATCAGCCCCAGCATTTT.

This chain joins TRBV2 and TRBJ1-5, with D perhaps matching TRBD1 (5 bases). Trimming removed 3 bases from V and 4 bases from J, with 10 bases in between. The CDR3 spans 14 residues. Germline values: CDR1 SNHLY, CDR2 FYNNEI. The CDR3 sequence is CASSDRAANQPQHF. CDR3 in DNA: TGTGCCAGCAGTGACAGGGCGGCTAATCAGCCCCAGCATTTT.

The chain carries TRBV20-1 and TRBJ2-4; 12 bases align to TRBD2. The CDR3 sequence is 18 residues long. V shed 6 bases, J shed 7 bases, and the junction held 19 bases outside the gene matches. The germline gives CDR1 DFQATT, CDR2 SNEGSKA (reference sequence). The CDR3 DNA reads as TGCAGTGCGAAGCCGCTAGCGGGAGGGCCAGAGCATCTGAACATTCAGTACTTC. Its translation: CSAKPLAGGPEHLNIQYF.

The V gene is TRBV6-2 or TRBV6-3, the J gene TRBJ2-2; weak D call: TRBD2 (6 bases). V lost 4 bases and J 5 bases, leaving 14 bases between the germline ends. Germline V lookup: CDR1 MNHEY, CDR2 SVGEGT. This CDR3 spans 15 amino acids. CDR3 bases: TGTGCCAGCAGTTTGGGGGGTTTCGGGACCGGGGAGCTGTTTTTT. This gives the protein CASSLGGFGTGELFF.

This chain joins TRBV6-2 or TRBV6-3 and TRBJ2-7, with D possibly TRBD2 on 5 matching bases. CDR3 length equals 13 residues. V shed 6 bases and J shed 3 bases, with 12 bases lying between them. Germline V gives CDR1 MNHEY, CDR2 SVGEGT. For the CDR3, the DNA is TGTGCCAGCAGGCGTACTAGTCACTACGAGCAGTACTTC. This encodes CASRRTSHYEQYF.

The chain recombines TRBV30 with TRBJ1-5, with D unclear. Germline CDR1 is GTSNPN and CDR2 is SVGIG (reference sequence). Trimming left V 0 bases short and J 6 bases short, with 6 bases between. The CDR3 has 12 amino acids. CDR3 protein: CAWSVPSQPQHF. The CDR3 DNA reads as TGTGCCTGGAGTGTCCCCAGTCAGCCCCAGCATTTT.

This rearrangement joins TRBV20-1 to TRBJ2-1; a possible D gene is TRBD2 (7 bases). The V gene's germline CDR1 is DFQATT and CDR2 SNEGSKA (reference sequence). The CDR3 has 15 amino acids. V lost 6 bases, J lost 8 bases, and 23 bases lay in between. The CDR3: CSAAKQGGYADEQFF. The CDR3 bases are TGCAGTGCAGCAAAACAGGGAGGGTACGCCGATGAGCAGTTCTTC.

This clonotype came up a few times. The chain uses TRBV19 and TRBJ2-2, with D maybe TRBD1 (5 bases). Trimming cost V 7 bases and J 5 bases, with 17 bases left between them. The CDR3 covers 15 residues. Germline loops: CDR1 LNHDA, CDR2 SQIVND (reference sequence). The CDR3 DNA follows: TGTGCCAGTAAGGGGCTAGTTGGGGAAACCGGGGAGCTGTTTTTT. It is translated as CASKGLVGETGELFF.

This chain links TRBV27 with TRBJ2-5; D might be TRBD1 (6 bases). V was trimmed by 5 bases and J by 3 bases, leaving 16 bases between them. Germline V gene sequence: CDR1 MNHEY, CDR2 SMNVEV (reference sequence). This CDR3 contains 15 residues. In nucleotides, the CDR3 is TGTGCCAGCAGTCGACTCGGACAGTTAGAAGAGACCCAGTACTTC. The encoded protein is CASSRLGQLEETQYF.

A few counts support this clonotype. The rearrangement uses TRBV6-1 and TRBJ2-3, with TRBD2 identical over 10 bases. V gave up 8 bases and J gave up 3 bases; unmatched junction bases: 11. This CDR3 has 16 residues. From germline, CDR1 is MNHNS and CDR2 SASEGT. The CDR3 bases are TGTGCCAGCCTAAGCGGGAGGGCCCGTTCGACAGATACGCAGTATTTT. This codes for CASLSGRARSTDTQYF.